These T cell receptor beta chains were read from a single sample in a study of vaccination and CD4 T cells after COVID-19. Their antigens remain unidentified. Each CDR3 protein is one row after TCRdb ran MiXCR on the PCR reads. The data hold about 11,000 distinct CDR3 sequences, with around 60% observed a single time. The specimen comprised CD4+ T cells from blood, cultured in vitro, sampled before SARS-CoV-2 vaccination. These receptors were collected from a human donor who had recovered from COVID-19. Each CDR3 is given with its conserved first and last residue. The D gene is left open where the match is weak. Rows give clone size only sometimes, using once, few, many, or a class for an expanded clone.

v_call,d_call,clone_size,j_call,cdr3_aa,cdr3_nt
TRBV18,TRBD1,-,TRBJ2-1,CASSPPTGLDEQFF,TGTGCCAGCTCACCCCCGACAGGGTTAGATGAGCAGTTCTTC
TRBV6-5,TRBD2,-,TRBJ2-2,CASSWAGERNTGELFF,TGTGCCAGCAGTTGGGCGGGAGAGAGGAACACCGGGGAGCTGTTTTTT
TRBV6-1,TRBD1,-,TRBJ1-2,CASWGGQGVAGYTF,TGTGCCAGCTGGGGAGGACAGGGGGTTGCTGGCTACACCTTC
TRBV2,-,-,TRBJ1-5,CASSGKGSNQPQHF,TGTGCCAGCAGTGGGAAAGGGAGCAATCAGCCCCAGCATTTT
TRBV18,-,-,TRBJ2-2,CASSPPTGTGELFF,TGTGCCAGCTCACCACCAACAGGCACCGGGGAGCTGTTTTTT
TRBV10-3,-,-,TRBJ2-3,CAISGLQSTPQDTQYF,TGTGCCATCAGTGGCCTCCAGTCAACGCCGCAAGATACGCAGTATTTT
TRBV20-1,TRBD2,-,TRBJ2-4,CSARPLGAGGAIQYF,TGCAGTGCTAGACCCTTAGGGGCGGGAGGGGCAATTCAGTACTTC
TRBV21-1,-,-,TRBJ1-5,CASSTLGQGGQPQHF,TGTGCCAGCAGCACCCTTGGGCAGGGTGGTCAGCCCCAGCATTTT
TRBV6-1,TRBD1,-,TRBJ1-4,CASSRQGEGEKLFF,TGTGCCAGCAGCCGACAGGGGGAGGGTGAAAAACTGTTTTTT
TRBV19,-,-,TRBJ2-1,CASSIAGTLGDEQFF,TGTGCCAGTAGTATAGCAGGGACCCTTGGCGATGAGCAGTTCTTC
TRBV2,-,-,TRBJ2-5,CASSERTGQETQYF,TGTGCCAGCAGTGAACGAACAGGCCAAGAGACCCAGTACTTC
TRBV28,TRBD2,-,TRBJ2-7,CASRRTSGNAYEQYF,TGTGCCAGCAGGAGGACTAGCGGAAATGCCTACGAGCAGTACTTC
TRBV20-1,TRBD2,-,TRBJ2-1,CSARGGGSGRNEQFF,TGCAGTGCTAGAGGGGGGGGATCAGGTCGCAATGAGCAGTTCTTC
TRBV7-2,TRBD2,-,TRBJ2-7,CASSFGLGLASEQYF,TGTGCCAGCAGCTTCGGACTGGGACTAGCGAGCGAGCAGTACTTC
TRBV20-1,-,once,TRBJ2-6,CSARDHRGTATNVLTF,TGCAGTGCTAGAGATCACCGGGGCACGGCGACCAACGTCCTGACTTTC
TRBV30,-,-,TRBJ2-6,CAWAVSASGANVLTF,TGTGCCTGGGCGGTCTCCGCCTCTGGGGCCAACGTCCTGACTTTC
TRBV20-1,-,-,TRBJ2-5,CSARDHPARETQYF,TGCAGTGCTAGAGATCATCCAGCCCGCGAGACCCAGTACTTC
TRBV2,TRBD1,-,TRBJ2-7,CASSEGSGGLDEQYF,TGTGCCAGCAGTGAAGGTTCAGGGGGCTTAGACGAGCAGTACTTC
TRBV20-1,TRBD2,-,TRBJ2-3,CSATGTSGIRNTDTQYF,TGCAGTGCTACCGGGACTAGCGGGATTAGGAACACAGATACGCAGTATTTT
TRBV7-9,TRBD2,-,TRBJ2-1,CASSPFMAGAEQFF,TGTGCCAGCAGCCCATTCATGGCGGGAGCTGAGCAGTTCTTC
TRBV6-5,-,-,TRBJ1-5,CASSSGAFNQPQHF,TGTGCCAGCAGTTCGGGAGCCTTCAATCAGCCCCAGCATTTT
TRBV20-1,-,-,TRBJ1-6,CSASGVGGNSPLHF,TGCAGTGCTAGCGGGGTTGGGGGTAATTCACCCCTCCACTTT
TRBV7-2,TRBD2,-,TRBJ2-5,CASSLVPGGGASETQYF,TGTGCCAGCAGCTTAGTCCCCGGGGGAGGGGCATCAGAGACCCAGTACTTT
TRBV7-2,TRBD2,few,TRBJ2-1,CASSSRLAGSVNEQFF,TGTGCCAGCAGCTCCCGACTAGCGGGATCGGTCAATGAGCAGTTCTTC
TRBV6-1,TRBD1,-,TRBJ2-2,CASLPGTANTGELFF,TGTGCCAGCTTACCCGGGACAGCGAACACCGGGGAGCTGTTTTTT
TRBV11-3,-,once,TRBJ2-1,CASSLGHEQFF,TGTGCCAGCAGCTTAGGGCATGAGCAGTTCTTC
TRBV7-2,-,-,TRBJ2-5,CASSLAQQQETQYF,TGTGCCAGCAGCTTAGCCCAGCAACAAGAGACCCAGTACTTC
TRBV4-2,-,-,TRBJ2-5,CASSIGRTQETQYF,TGTGCCAGCAGCATAGGACGGACCCAAGAGACCCAGTACTTC